Listed below are T cell receptor beta chains from one sample, sequenced in a study of T cells after yellow fever vaccination. TCRdb reprocessed the 5' RACE reads via MiXCR and lists one record per CDR3 protein. The sample holds a few hundred thousand distinct CDR3 sequences, 3% to 4.5% seen once. Sequences were derived from PBMCs, sampled on the day of the yellow fever booster vaccination. The receptors shown here come from a man aged 18 to 35 who received the YFV17D yellow fever vaccine. The CDR3 runs from the conserved cysteine through the conserved F or W. A D gene is named only where the DNA matches it firmly. Size values are once, few and many counts, or a class for expanded clones, and some rows have none.

TRBD1	13	TRBV10-3	TRBJ2-1	many	TGTGCCACAGACCGGACAGGATACAATGAGCAGTTCTTC	CATDRTGYNEQFF
-	13	TRBV20-1	TRBJ2-7	many	TGCAGTGCTGTCGGGGCACTCACCTACGAGCAGTACTTC	CSAVGALTYEQYF
-	14	TRBV5-4	TRBJ2-7	-	TGTGCCAGCAGCTTTCGAGGGAACCCCTACGAGCAGTACTTC	CASSFRGNPYEQYF
TRBD1	15	TRBV10-3	TRBJ2-7	-	TGTGCCATCAGTGAGCAGGACAGGGGTTCCCACGAGCAGTACTTC	CAISEQDRGSHEQYF
TRBD1	14	TRBV20-1	TRBJ1-1	few	TGCAGTGCTAAGCCGGGACAGGGGGCGGCTGAAGCTTTCTTT	CSAKPGQGAAEAFF
TRBD1	15	TRBV18	TRBJ1-5	-	TGTGCCAGCTCACCCGGGACAGCTACTAATCAGCCCCAGCATTTT	CASSPGTATNQPQHF
TRBD2	16	TRBV7-2	TRBJ2-6	-	TGTGCCAGCAGCTTACAAGCGGGGTCTGGGGCCAACGTCCTGACTTTC	CASSLQAGSGANVLTF
TRBD1	16	TRBV28	TRBJ1-5	few	TGTGCCAGCGGCAGACAGGGCCAGTCCCTCAATCAGCCCCAGCATTTT	CASGRQGQSLNQPQHF
TRBD1	13	TRBV20-1	TRBJ2-1	-	TGCAGTGCTGACAGGGGGAGCTACAATGAGCAGTTCTTC	CSADRGSYNEQFF
-	15	TRBV4-2	TRBJ2-1	-	TGTGCCAGCAGCCAAGAGAGGAACAGTATTAATGAGCAGTTCTTC	CASSQERNSINEQFF
-	13	TRBV12-3/TRBV12-4	TRBJ1-1	-	TGTGCCAGCAGTTCGGGGCAATACACTGAAGCTTTCTTT	CASSSGQYTEAFF
-	14	TRBV3-1	TRBJ2-2	few	TGTGCCAGCAGCCAACAGGTATCCGACGGGGAGCTGTTTTTT	CASSQQVSDGELFF
-	17	TRBV7-9	TRBJ2-2	-	TGTGCCAGCAGCTTAGTTCGAGCGGAGGCGAACACCGGGGAGCTGTTTTTT	CASSLVRAEANTGELFF
-	16	TRBV29-1	TRBJ1-5	many	TGCAGCGTTGAAGATCAATCCGGGACAAAGAATCAGCCCCAGCATTTT	CSVEDQSGTKNQPQHF
-	15	TRBV9	TRBJ1-4	few	TGTGCCAGCAGCCCAAGAGGACAGTTTAATGAAAAACTGTTTTTT	CASSPRGQFNEKLFF
-	13	TRBV6-1	TRBJ1-3	many	TGTGCCAGCTTTGAACTCTCTGGAAACACCATATATTTT	CASFELSGNTIYF
-	12	TRBV10-1	TRBJ1-1	-	TGCGCCAGCAGTGCCGGGACGACCGAAGCTTTCTTT	CASSAGTTEAFF
-	16	TRBV7-2	TRBJ2-7	many	TGTGCCAGCAGCTTAACTCGGCTAGAGGGTTCCTACGAGCAGTACTTC	CASSLTRLEGSYEQYF
TRBD1	16	TRBV29-1	TRBJ1-1	-	TGCAGCGTTAGTGGACAGGGCGGAAAAATGAACACTGAAGCTTTCTTT	CSVSGQGGKMNTEAFF
TRBD1	16	TRBV12-3/TRBV12-4	TRBJ2-3	many	TGTGCCAGCAGTCTCGATCGACAGGGGAGCACAGATACGCAGTATTTT	CASSLDRQGSTDTQYF
TRBD1	16	TRBV6-5	TRBJ1-6	-	TGTGCCAGCAGTTACTCGATTCAGGGGGTAAAATCACCCCTCCACTTT	CASSYSIQGVKSPLHF
-	19	TRBV10-3	TRBJ2-1	-	TGTGCCATCAGTGAGTCGAAGCTAGCGACCCGTAGCTCCTACAATGAGCAGTTCTTC	CAISESKLATRSSYNEQFF
-	16	TRBV5-1	TRBJ2-3	few	TGCGCCAGCAGCTTTTCGGGGGCCCCTAGCACAGATACGCAGTATTTT	CASSFSGAPSTDTQYF